The 32 T cell receptor beta chains listed next were all sequenced from one sample in a study of cytomegalovirus exposure and HLA in healthy donors. In the PCR, 60 Vbeta and 13 Jbeta primers were used. Assay used: immunoSEQ multiplex PCR; TCRdb lists only in-frame clones, some missing. The table lists approximately 220,000 clones, about four fifths of them singletons, with 4.5% to 7% in the top ten. What was sequenced was PBMCs. These receptors came from a man aged 35 to 55 in good health and CMV-seropositive.

This chain connects TRBV5-1 to TRBJ1-6; D is possibly TRBD1 (6 bases). Trimming removed 6 bases from V and 6 bases from J, with 16 bases in between. CDR1 is SGHRS, CDR2 YFSETQ, per germline. The CDR3 is 15 amino acids. CDR3 nucleotides: TGCGCCAGCACCGATACAGGGCGGTCTAATTCACCCCTCCACTTT. Translation gives CASTDTGRSNSPLHF. Full variable domain (missing parts from reference TRBV5-1 and TRBJ1-6): KAGVTQTPRYLIKTRGQQVTLSCSPISGHRSVSWYQQTPGQGLQFLFEYFSETQRNKGNFPGRFSGRQFSNSRSEMNVSTLELGDSALYLCASTDTGRSNSPLHFGNGTRLTVT.

The CDR3, as DNA: TGTGCCAGCAGCGCTCGGAATCAGCCCCAGCATTTT. Protein sequence: CASSARNQPQHF. The gene calls are TRBV13 and TRBJ1-5; no clear D gene. V shed 5 bases and J shed 4 bases, with 6 bases lying between them. Germline CDR1 and CDR2: PRHDT and FYEKMQ (reference sequence). The CDR3 totals 12 residues.

This clone was counted between two and nine times. The gene calls are TRBV6-1 and TRBJ2-7; D may be TRBD1 (5 bases). V lost 0 bases and J lost 4, with 10 bases in between. The germline gives CDR1 MNHNS, CDR2 SASEGT. The CDR3 spans 14 residues. The chain's CDR3 is CASSEARVGYEQYV. In nucleotides, the CDR3 is TGTGCCAGCAGTGAAGCCAGGGTGGGGTACGAGCAGTACGTC.

This chain connects TRBV10-2 to TRBJ1-1; the D gene is possibly TRBD1 (6 bases). V lost 4 bases and J lost 1, with 7 bases in between. Germline V gene sequence: CDR1 WSHSY, CDR2 SAAADI. The CDR3 runs 13 residues. In DNA, the CDR3 is TGCGCCAGCAGTGGGACAGCGAACACTGAAGCTTTCTTT. This translates into CASSGTANTEAFF.

The gene calls are TRBV2 and TRBJ1-2; 9 bases map to TRBD1. V was clipped by 4 bases and J by 8 bases; unmatched bases: 8. The CDR3 loop spans 14 amino acids. Germline loops: CDR1 SNHLY, CDR2 FYNNEI. The CDR3 DNA reads as TGTGCCAGCAGTGGAACGGACAGGGGCCCCGGCTACACCTTC. Its translation: CASSGTDRGPGYTF. Filled out from reference TRBV2 and TRBJ1-2, the complete variable domain reads EPEVTQTPSHQVTQMGQEVILRCVPISNHLYFYWYRQILGQKVEFLVSFYNNEISEKSEIFDDQFSVERPDGSNFTLKIRSTKLEDSAMYFCASSGTDRGPGYTFGSGTRLTVV.

This clone was recorded once. The V call is TRBV7-3, the J call TRBJ2-2; 11 nucleotides agree with TRBD2. The CDR3 is 16 residues long. The germline V gene encodes CDR1 SGHTA and CDR2 FQGTGA. V shed 0 bases and J 8 bases; nucleotides not matched to a gene: 5. The CDR3 sequence is CASSLTRLAGGGELFF. The CDR3, as DNA: TGTGCCAGCAGCTTAACGAGGCTAGCGGGAGGAGGGGAGCTGTTTTTT.

Here the CDR3 reads CASSLEVAGGPGAYEQYF. The CDR3 nucleotides are TGTGCCAGCAGCTTGGAGGTAGCGGGAGGGCCAGGAGCCTACGAGCAGTACTTC. V is TRBV5-5 and J is TRBJ2-7; 11 bases are shared with TRBD2. Germline loops: CDR1 SGHKS, CDR2 YYEKEE (reference sequence). The CDR3 loop spans 18 amino acids. V trimming: 0 bases; J trimming: 2 bases; junction bases outside the gene matches: 10.

In this sample, this clone turned up a few times. The J gene is TRBJ2-7, the V gene TRBV29-1; TRBD2 matches at 9 bases. This CDR3 contains 12 residues. Germline assignment: CDR1 SQVTM and CDR2 ANQGSEA. The trim removed 7 bases at V and 5 bases at J, leaving 6 bases unmatched. The CDR3 DNA sequence: TGCAGCGGTAGCGGGAGTCGCGACGAGCAGTACTTC. Translating it yields CSGSGSRDEQYF.

The chain has TRBV5-3 and TRBJ1-6, with D unresolved. TRBV5-3 carries the ORF label, with uncertain function. Deletions cut 0 bases from V and 0 bases from J, with 10 bases between. The CDR3 sequence is 17 residues long. CDR3: CARSLAGLGSYNSPLHF. In nucleotides, the CDR3 is TGTGCCAGAAGCTTGGCAGGTCTTGGCTCCTATAATTCACCCCTCCACTTT.

The J gene is TRBJ2-3, the V gene TRBV9; 13 bases are a match to TRBD2. With V trimmed by 4 bases and J by 5 bases, 4 bases remained unmatched. This CDR3 comprises 15 residues. The germline V gene has CDR1 SGDLS and CDR2 YYNGEE. The CDR3 spells CASSPRLAGGDTQYF. The CDR3 nucleotides read TGTGCCAGCAGCCCCCGACTAGCGGGAGGAGATACGCAGTATTTT.

This clone occurred a few times. J is TRBJ2-7 and V is TRBV7-8; 11 bases are a match to TRBD2. V lost 1 base and J lost 1; bases outside the gene matches: 12. CDR1 and CDR2 (germline): SGHVS, FQNEAQ. The CDR3 has 19 amino acids. CDR3 nucleotides: TGTGCCAGCAGCTTAGAGGTAGCGGGAGGGTCCCTCTTTTCCTACGAGCAGTACGTC. As protein: CASSLEVAGGSLFSYEQYV.

V and J are TRBV19 and TRBJ2-6; the match to TRBD1 covers 8 bases. In germline, CDR1 is LNHDA, CDR2 SQIVND (reference sequence). V lost 3 bases and J lost 2; bases outside the gene matches: 12. The CDR3 has 19 amino acids. CDR3 loop: CASSISPDRVRAGANVLTF. The CDR3 nucleotides read TGTGCCAGTAGTATTTCCCCGGACAGGGTACGTGCTGGGGCCAACGTCCTGACTTTC.

This chain joins TRBV7-9 and TRBJ2-1, with D maybe TRBD2 (6 bases). V lost 4 bases and J lost 7, with 14 bases in between. The germline V gene has CDR1 SEHNR and CDR2 FQNEAQ (reference sequence). This CDR3 has 14 residues. The CDR3 loop reads CASSSGTYRNEQFF. The CDR3 DNA sequence: TGTGCCAGCAGCTCGGGGACTTATAGGAATGAGCAGTTCTTC.

This chain joins TRBV5-6 and TRBJ2-6; TRBD2 matches 7 bases. Per the germline V gene, CDR1 is SGHDT and CDR2 is YYEEEE. J lost 0 bases, V lost 4 bases, and 4 bases had no gene match. The CDR3 spans 16 residues. The CDR3 nucleotides read TGTGCCAGCAGCCTGCGGGGGACCTCTGGGGCCAACGTCCTGACTTTC. It translates to CASSLRGTSGANVLTF. Filled out from reference TRBV5-6 and TRBJ2-6, the complete variable domain reads DAGVTQSPTHLIKTRGQQVTLRCSPKSGHDTVSWYQQALGQGPQFIFQYYEEEERQRGNFPDRFSGHQFPNYSSELNVNALLLGDSALYLCASSLRGTSGANVLTFGAGSRLTVL.

V gene TRBV2 combines with J gene TRBJ2-7; no clear D. Germline V gives CDR1 SNHLY, CDR2 FYNNEI. V was trimmed by 7 bases and J by 2 bases, leaving 12 bases between them. CDR3 length equals 13 residues. The chain's CDR3 is CASKVQATYEQYV. The CDR3 DNA follows: TGTGCCAGCAAAGTGCAAGCGACCTACGAGCAGTACGTC.

The chain uses TRBV6-5 and TRBJ1-2, with D possibly being TRBD1 (6 bases). CDR3 length equals 14 residues. V was trimmed by 7 bases and J by 1 base, leaving 13 bases between them. CDR1 is MNHEY and CDR2 is SVGAGI in the germline V gene. The CDR3 DNA reads TGTGCCAGCAAAACAGGGAATTATAACTATGGCTACACCTTC. It codes for CASKTGNYNYGYTF.

This clone was seen a few times. The chain links TRBV7-9 to TRBJ2-5; 8 positions agree with TRBD1. Germline V gives CDR1 SEHNR, CDR2 FQNEAQ (reference sequence). V shed 3 bases and J 5 bases; nucleotides not matched to a gene: 11. There are 16 residues in the CDR3. Written as DNA, the CDR3 is TGTGCCAGCAGCTTGCGCGCAGGGGGCCCCTCTGAGACCCAGTACTTC. Its translation is CASSLRAGGPSETQYF.

This clone has only a few counts. The chain couples TRBV11-2 to TRBJ2-7, with D perhaps TRBD1 (5 bases). The CDR3 is 12 residues long. V lost 3 bases and J 12 bases, leaving 15 bases between the germline ends. Germline CDR1 and CDR2: SGHAT and FQNNGV. The CDR3: CASSFSLDKSYF. CDR3 DNA sequence: TGTGCCAGCAGCTTTAGTTTGGACAAGTCGTACTTC.

The gene calls are TRBV5-1 and TRBJ1-1; weak D call: TRBD1 (5 bases). Germline V CDR1 and CDR2: SGHRS, YFSETQ. The ends were cut back, 1 base at V and 0 bases at J, with 7 bases in the middle. This CDR3 comprises 14 residues. DNA of the CDR3: TGCGCCAGCAGCTTGCAGGGTATGAACACTGAAGCTTTCTTT. Residues: CASSLQGMNTEAFF.

The rearrangement links TRBV27 to TRBJ1-5, with a weak D call TRBD1 (6 bases). CDR1 and CDR2 from the germline V gene are MNHEY and SMNVEV (reference sequence). The V and J ends lost 4 bases and 0 bases respectively, with 16 bases between them. The CDR3 is 17 residues long. In DNA form, the CDR3 reads TGTGCCAGCAGTTCATACGGGACACGTTCTAGCAATCAGCCCCAGCATTTT. Amino acids: CASSSYGTRSSNQPQHF.

The chain recombines TRBV27 with TRBJ2-7; TRBD2 is a possible D gene (6 bases). This CDR3 is 14 amino acids long. V was clipped by 5 bases and J by 5 bases, with 16 bases between them. The V gene's germline CDR1 is MNHEY and CDR2 SMNVEV (reference sequence). For the CDR3, the DNA is TGTGCCAGCAGTCCTTCGGGGGAGCTCGACGAGCAGTACTTC. Amino acid sequence: CASSPSGELDEQYF.

This clone was detected a few times. The chain uses TRBV11-2 and TRBJ2-7; the match to TRBD2 covers 10 bases. V lost 5 bases, J lost 0 bases, and 13 bases stayed unmatched. CDR3 length equals 18 residues. Germline CDR1 reads SGHAT; CDR2 reads FQNNGV. In nucleotides, the CDR3 is TGTGCCAGCAGCCCACTCAGGGCTAGCGGGGGCCTCTCCTACGAGCAGTACTTC. This codes for CASSPLRASGGLSYEQYF.

J is TRBJ1-1 and V is TRBV7-9; no definite D call. Looked up from germline, CDR1 is SEHNR and CDR2 is FQNEAQ (reference sequence). The CDR3 covers 14 residues. The germline V and J ends were trimmed by 5 bases and 1 base, with 11 bases remaining between them. Here the CDR3 reads CASSLYRENTEAFF. Written as DNA, the CDR3 is TGTGCCAGCAGCCTTTACCGAGAGAACACTGAAGCTTTCTTT.

This clone showed up just a few times. The genes are TRBV4-1 and TRBJ2-7, with D perhaps TRBD2 (6 bases). Trimming shortened V by 0 bases and J by 1 base, and 13 bases separated the two germline ends. The CDR3 spans 16 residues. Per the germline V gene, CDR1 is MGHRA and CDR2 is YSYEKL. CDR3 nucleotide sequence: TGCGCCAGCAGCCAAGATGCGGCGGGAAGATCCTACGAGCAGTACTTC. Protein product: CASSQDAAGRSYEQYF.

The V call is TRBV28, the J call TRBJ2-1; 7 positions agree with TRBD2. In germline, CDR1 is MDHEN, CDR2 SYDVKM. This CDR3 contains 15 residues. Losses at the gene ends were 6 bases for V and 3 bases for J; bases not matched to a gene: 8. The chain's CDR3 is CASRMTSPYYNEQFF. DNA for the CDR3: TGTGCCAGCAGGATGACTAGCCCCTACTACAATGAGCAGTTCTTC.

This rearrangement joins TRBV6-6 to TRBJ2-3; 7 nucleotides line up with TRBD1. The CDR3 runs 15 residues. CDR1 MNHNY and CDR2 SVGAGI come from the germline V gene (reference sequence). The V and J ends lost 6 bases and 3 bases, in that order; junction bases with no gene match: 9. The CDR3: CASRGRTGNTDTQYF. The DNA of the CDR3 is TGTGCCAGCAGGGGCAGGACAGGTAATACAGATACGCAGTATTTT.

The chain has TRBV19 and TRBJ2-1; 15 bases line up with TRBD2. Germline CDR1 reads LNHDA; CDR2 reads SQIVND (reference sequence). This CDR3 spans 20 amino acids. V gave up 6 bases and J gave up 8 bases; unmatched junction bases: 20. The CDR3 DNA follows: TGTGCCAGTAGCCGGCGGGGACTAGCGGGAGGTAAGGCGATGGGCGATGAGCAGTTCTTC. Its protein is CASSRRGLAGGKAMGDEQFF.

J is TRBJ2-3 and V is TRBV29-1; tentatively, D is TRBD2 (5 bases). This CDR3 is 13 amino acids long. Germline CDR1 and CDR2: SQVTM and ANQGSEA. V lost 3 bases and J lost 5, with 12 bases in between. The CDR3 bases are TGCAGCGTTGATAGCGTGATCATAGATACGCAGTATTTT. Amino acid sequence: CSVDSVIIDTQYF.

The chain combines TRBV2 with TRBJ2-5; the D gene is possibly TRBD1 (6 bases). Germline V gene data show CDR1 as SNHLY and CDR2 as FYNNEI. Trimming shortened V by 7 bases and J by 4 bases, and 13 bases separated the two germline ends. The CDR3 covers 13 residues. CDR3 sequence (DNA): TGTGCCAGCACCCCTGAGGGGGTAGAGACCCAGTACTTC. This encodes CASTPEGVETQYF.

This clone was observed a few times. The chain links TRBV7-3 to TRBJ1-1; D is unresolved. The germline V gene has CDR1 SGHTA and CDR2 FQGTGA. V gave up 1 base and J gave up 1 base, with 7 bases separating them. The CDR3 is 14 amino acids. CDR3: CASSLMAGNTEAFF. DNA of the CDR3: TGTGCCAGCAGCTTAATGGCAGGGAACACTGAAGCTTTCTTT.

The CDR3 sequence: CASSEAKGDRGYGYTF. The DNA for the CDR3 is TGTGCCAGCAGTGAAGCGAAAGGGGACAGGGGCTATGGCTACACCTTC. The genes are TRBV2 and TRBJ1-2; TRBD1 matches 10 bases. There are 16 residues in the CDR3. Looked up from germline, CDR1 is SNHLY and CDR2 is FYNNEI. V was clipped by 0 bases and J by 4 bases; unmatched bases: 5.

The chain combines TRBV27 with TRBJ2-5, with 8 bases matching TRBD1. This CDR3 has 14 amino acids. After removal of 5 bases from V and 5 bases from J, the junction contained 7 bases not matched to a gene. From germline, CDR1 is MNHEY and CDR2 SMNVEV (reference sequence). CDR3 in amino acids: CASSADRVGETQYF. In DNA form, the CDR3 reads TGTGCCAGCAGTGCGGACAGGGTGGGGGAGACCCAGTACTTC.